This T cell receptor beta chain came from a study of T-cell reconstitution after alpha-beta-depleted transplantation in children. About this clonotype itself: Its antigen remains unknown.

The authors prepared the TCRbeta library with unique molecular identifiers. In TCRdb, the PCR reads were re-called with MiXCR into one record per CDR3 protein. This table has 440,000 or so distinct CDR3 sequences, around two fifths appearing once. Study-wide findings and caveats: Day-60 TCRbeta diversity that was high in some patients was derived from surviving recipient T cells and thymic progenitors. Several hundred expanded graft clones reportedly were the source of alpha-beta T cells about two months after transplant.

The specimen comprised PBMCs, sampled before TCRalphabeta/CD19-depleted stem cell transplant. This clonotype was sampled from a girl aged 2 to 9 with aplastic anemia, due to receive a stem cell transplant.

The CDR3 nucleotides read TGCGCCACTAGCGGGAGTAGCTCCTACGAGCAGTACTTC. This translates into CATSGSSSYEQYF. The genes are TRBV10-1 and TRBJ2-7, with 10 bases that match TRBD2. Germline assignment: CDR1 WNHNN and CDR2 SYGVQD (reference sequence). This CDR3 has 13 amino acids. With V trimmed by 10 bases and J by 0 bases, 3 bases remained unmatched.